The T cell receptor beta chain under discussion was sequenced for a study of CD4 T cells in relation to SARS-CoV-2 and coronaviruses. Study at large: Convalescent donors were aged about 20 to 80, with median roughly 40 years. Convalescent patients were roughly eight males and 4 females; two were Hispanic.

A note on this clone: As yet, its antigen is unknown.

Whole-study results and caveats: About 65% of donors had memory CD4+ clonotypes crossrecognizing SARS-CoV-2 and common cold coronavirus spike. This crossreactivity analysis covered spike protein alone, no other viral proteins.

The table came from immunoSEQ multiplex PCR; TCRdb's copy has only in-frame clones and leaves some out. This sample has approximately 11,000 clones; about 89% occur once, and the top ten carry about 2.2%. The TCR originated in an adult with COVID-19. The sample consisted of naive CD4+ T cells from PBMCs. Subset denoted: naive CD4+ T cells isolated by negative enrichment.

The CDR3 DNA reads as TGTGCCAGCAGCTTGGCAGGGAGGGACGAGACCCAGTACTTC. Translated, it gives CASSLAGRDETQYF. The V and J genes are TRBV5-4 and TRBJ2-5, with 7 bases matching TRBD2. The ends lost 0 bases at V and 5 bases at J; junction bases unmatched: 4. Germline V lookup: CDR1 SGHNT, CDR2 YYREEE (reference sequence). The CDR3 contains 14 residues.